Following are 20 T cell receptor beta chains from one sample sequenced in a study of T cell repertoires in cytomegalovirus infection. MiXCR, applied by TCRdb to the reads, yields one record per CDR3 protein. The sample carries some 200,000 distinct CDR3 sequences, roughly a fifth recorded once. The sample comprised PBMCs. Every receptor here comes from a human donor in good health (CMV status not recorded). Some clones in this sample may be carry-over from other donors' samples.

This clonotype appeared a few times. The V gene is TRBV30, the J gene TRBJ2-1; 7 bases map to TRBD2. The length of the CDR3 is 14 residues. From germline, CDR1 is GTSNPN and CDR2 SVGIG (reference sequence). V trimming: 0 bases; J trimming: 6 bases; junction bases outside the gene matches: 5. CDR3 nucleotide sequence: TGTGCCTGGAGTGTACAACTAGCGAGCAATGAGCAGTTCTTC. It encodes CAWSVQLASNEQFF.

This clonotype was observed a few times. The V gene is TRBV5-4, the J gene TRBJ2-5; TRBD2 matches 7 bases. This CDR3 is 16 amino acids long. Germline values: CDR1 SGHNT, CDR2 YYREEE (reference sequence). The J segment lost 5 bases and the V segment lost 4 bases, leaving 14 bases of the junction unmatched. The CDR3, as DNA: TGTGCCAGCAGCCTCGGACTCGGGAGGAGTTGGGAGACCCAGTACTTC. Its protein product is CASSLGLGRSWETQYF.

The V gene is TRBV6-2 or TRBV6-3, the J gene TRBJ2-1, with D hard to call. Germline V gene sequence: CDR1 MNHEY, CDR2 SVGEGT. V was clipped by 0 bases and J by 7 bases, with 7 bases between them. This CDR3 is 13 amino acids long. Here the CDR3 DNA reads TGTGCCAGCAGTTACTCGAATTCAAATGAGCAGTTCTTC. Translating gives CASSYSNSNEQFF.

The chain couples TRBV4-1 to TRBJ1-1; D is possibly TRBD1 (5 bases). The V and J ends lost 4 bases and 1 base respectively, with 13 bases between them. The CDR3 spans 15 residues. Germline V gives CDR1 MGHRA, CDR2 YSYEKL. For the CDR3, the DNA is TGCGCCAGCAGCCTCCGACCGGGACCGAACACTGAAGCTTTCTTT. It specifies CASSLRPGPNTEAFF.

This clonotype was detected once. Here the CDR3 reads CASSRSAAYTQYF. The CDR3 DNA reads as TGTGCCAGCAGTCGGTCAGCGGCATATACGCAGTATTTT. The V and J genes are TRBV11-2 and TRBJ2-3; possibly TRBD2 for D (5 bases). Germline V gene lookup returns CDR1 SGHAT and CDR2 FQNNGV. V was trimmed by 6 bases and J by 7 bases, leaving 14 bases between them. CDR3 length: 13 residues.

In this sample, this clonotype turned up many times. The rearrangement links TRBV10-3 to TRBJ2-2, with TRBD1 identical over 9 bases. Per the germline V gene, CDR1 is ENHRY and CDR2 is SYGVKD. This CDR3 has 14 amino acids. V was pared by 9 bases and J by 4 bases, with 6 bases of the junction left unmatched. CDR3 DNA: TGTGCCATTCCGGGACAGGGTGGCACCGGGGAGCTGTTTTTT. Amino acid sequence: CAIPGQGGTGELFF.

This clonotype was observed at least ten times. V and J are TRBV7-2 and TRBJ1-5; the D gene is possibly TRBD1 (5 bases). Trimming pared 1 base from V and 5 bases from J, leaving 12 bases between. Germline-derived CDR1 and CDR2 are SGHTA and FQGNSA. CDR3 size: 15 residues. CDR3 in DNA: TGTGCCAGCAGCTTAGACCCGGGGGGGGATCAGCCCCAGCATTTT. Amino acid sequence: CASSLDPGGDQPQHF.

This chain connects TRBV20-1 to TRBJ2-3; 7 bases are a match to TRBD1. The CDR3 has 18 residues. Per germline, CDR1 DFQATT and CDR2 SNEGSKA (reference sequence). V lost 6 bases, J lost 1 base, and 19 bases stayed unmatched. In DNA form, the CDR3 reads TGCAGTGCGATAGGAAAGCACGACAGGGATCGTGGCACAGATACGCAGTATTTT. Its translation: CSAIGKHDRDRGTDTQYF.

The rearrangement joins TRBV12-3 or TRBV12-4 to TRBJ1-2; a weak D match, TRBD1 (5 bases). The CDR3 is 13 residues long. V was clipped by 6 bases and J by 2 bases, with 10 bases between them. Here the CDR3 DNA reads TGTGCCAGCAGCCACCGGGACAACTATGGCTACACCTTC. It yields the protein CASSHRDNYGYTF.

The CDR3 region has the DNA TGTGCCAGCAGCTTTAGATCTTACACAGATACGCAGTATTTT. The encoded protein is CASSFRSYTDTQYF. This rearrangement joins TRBV28 to TRBJ2-3; no reliable D call. Germline CDR1 and CDR2: MDHEN and SYDVKM. V lost 6 bases and J 2 bases, leaving 12 bases between the germline ends. The CDR3 is 14 residues long.

This clonotype has a count of ten or more. The chain employs TRBV7-8 and TRBJ2-1, with TRBD2 matching 9 bases. The CDR3 spans 14 residues. From germline, CDR1 is SGHVS and CDR2 FQNEAQ. V shed 2 bases, J shed 7 bases, and the junction held 3 bases outside the gene matches. The CDR3 here is CASSLIAGVNEQFF. DNA of the CDR3: TGTGCCAGCAGCTTAATAGCGGGAGTAAATGAGCAGTTCTTC.

The chain carries TRBV6-2 or TRBV6-3 and TRBJ2-1; possibly TRBD1 or TRBD2 for D (7 bases each). This CDR3 is built from 17 residues. The V gene lost 7 bases and the J gene lost 7 bases, with 26 bases spanning the gap. Germline V gene data show CDR1 as MNHEY and CDR2 as SVGEGT. CDR3 region: CASTGLWQGGIKNEQFF. The DNA of the CDR3 is TGTGCCAGCACTGGCCTTTGGCAGGGGGGGATCAAAAATGAGCAGTTCTTC.

The J gene is TRBJ2-3, the V gene TRBV7-2; 12 positions match TRBD2. Germline V CDR1 and CDR2: SGHTA, FQGNSA. The V gene end was trimmed by 7 bases and the J gene end by 2 bases; junction bases not matched to a gene: 4. This CDR3 region has 15 residues. For the CDR3, the DNA is TGTGCCAGCACCACTAGCGGGAGGCCCACAGATACGCAGTATTTT. This translates into CASTTSGRPTDTQYF.

This clonotype turned up a few times. The rearrangement uses TRBV6-6 and TRBJ1-2; D not certain. Trimming took 3 bases from V and 4 from J, leaving 15 bases between them. CDR3 length equals 15 residues. In germline, CDR1 is MNHNY, CDR2 SVGAGI (reference sequence). The CDR3 DNA sequence: TGTGCCAGCAGTTATAGAGAGGCTCCTCTCTATGGCTACACCTTC. It specifies CASSYREAPLYGYTF.

This chain links TRBV29-1 with TRBJ2-2, with no clear D. The CDR3 covers 13 residues. Trimming pared 5 bases from V and 1 base from J, leaving 8 bases between. Looked up from germline, CDR1 is SQVTM and CDR2 is ANQGSEA. The CDR3 here is CSVTRLNTGELFF. The DNA for the CDR3 is TGCAGCGTTACTCGGTTGAACACCGGGGAGCTGTTTTTT.

This clonotype was seen only a few times. V is TRBV6-6 and J is TRBJ2-1, with TRBD2 matching over 12 bases. The CDR3 is 17 residues long. The germline gives CDR1 MNHNY, CDR2 SVGAGI (reference sequence). V lost 7 bases to trimming and J lost 7 bases; unmatched junction nucleotides: 14. CDR3 region: CASTRSGTSGGWNEQFF. The CDR3 DNA reads TGTGCCAGCACCCGGTCCGGCACTAGCGGGGGGTGGAATGAGCAGTTCTTC.

The chain combines TRBV7-9 with TRBJ1-2; no clear D gene. This CDR3 has 15 amino acids. Germline lookup yields CDR1 SEHNR and CDR2 FQNEAQ (reference sequence). Between the trimmed V and J ends, which lost 5 bases and 4 bases, there was a span of 17 bases. The CDR3 loop reads CASSPVPGPFYGYTF. The CDR3 nucleotides are TGTGCCAGCAGCCCCGTCCCGGGTCCATTCTATGGCTACACCTTC.

This clonotype was picked up many times. The chain joins TRBV7-2 to TRBJ2-5, with D uncertain. The CDR3 extends over 14 amino acids. Germline-derived CDR1 and CDR2 are SGHTA and FQGNSA. V lost 1 base, J lost 2 bases, and 8 bases lay in between. The CDR3 DNA is TGTGCCAGCAGCTTAGTTCCCAGACAAGAGACCCAGTACTTC. It specifies CASSLVPRQETQYF. The variable domain in full, with the rest retrieved from reference TRBV7-2 and TRBJ2-5, is GAGVSQSPSNKVTEKGKDVELRCDPISGHTALYWYRQSLGQGLEFLIYFQGNSAPDKSGLPSDRFSAERTGGSVSTLTIQRTQQEDSAVYLCASSLVPRQETQYFGPGTRLLVL.

This rearrangement joins TRBV19 to TRBJ1-5; D may be TRBD1 (6 bases). The ends were cut back, 4 bases at V and 7 bases at J, with 17 bases in the middle. Germline values: CDR1 LNHDA, CDR2 SQIVND (reference sequence). The CDR3 is made up of 15 amino acids. CDR3 residues: CASSTGRAGTQPQHF. The CDR3 region has the DNA TGTGCCAGTAGTACGGGACGGGCAGGGACACAGCCCCAGCATTTT.

This clonotype was seen at least ten times. The chain recombines TRBV20-1 with TRBJ2-7; TRBD2 aligns across 8 bases. Germline V gene sequence: CDR1 DFQATT, CDR2 SNEGSKA (reference sequence). The CDR3 extends over 14 amino acids. Trimming cost V 5 bases and J 0 bases; bases outside gene matches: 6. The CDR3 loop reads CSAQIAGSSYEQYF. The CDR3 DNA reads as TGCAGTGCTCAGATAGCGGGGAGCTCCTACGAGCAGTACTTC.